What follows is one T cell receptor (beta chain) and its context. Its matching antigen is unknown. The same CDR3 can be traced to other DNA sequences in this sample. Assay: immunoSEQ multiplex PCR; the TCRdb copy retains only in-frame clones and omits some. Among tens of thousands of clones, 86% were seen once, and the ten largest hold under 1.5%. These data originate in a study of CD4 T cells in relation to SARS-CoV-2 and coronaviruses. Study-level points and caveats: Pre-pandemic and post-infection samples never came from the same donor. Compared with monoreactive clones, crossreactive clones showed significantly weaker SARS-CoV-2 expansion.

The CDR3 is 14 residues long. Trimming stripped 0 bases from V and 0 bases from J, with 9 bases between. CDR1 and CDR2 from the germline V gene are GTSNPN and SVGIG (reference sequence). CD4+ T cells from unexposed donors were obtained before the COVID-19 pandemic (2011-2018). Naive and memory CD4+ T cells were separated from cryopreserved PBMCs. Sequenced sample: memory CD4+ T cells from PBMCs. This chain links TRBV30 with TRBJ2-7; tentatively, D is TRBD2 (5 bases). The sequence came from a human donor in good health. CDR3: CAWSVGGSSYEQYF. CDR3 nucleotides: TGTGCCTGGAGTGTAGGTGGGAGCTCCTACGAGCAGTACTTC. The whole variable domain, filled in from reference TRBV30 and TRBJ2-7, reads SQTIHQWPATLVQPVGSPLSLECTVEGTSNPNLYWYRQAAGRGLQLLFYSVGIGQISSEVPQNLSASRPQDRQFILSSKKLLLSDSGFYLCAWSVGGSSYEQYFGPGTRLTVT.